This T cell receptor (beta chain) was sequenced in a study of CD8 T cells in Susac syndrome. Remarks on this clonotype: Its antigen remains unknown.

This CDR3 contains 19 residues. The germline V gene has CDR1 MNHEY and CDR2 SVGAGI. Trimming cost V 4 bases and J 6 bases; bases outside gene matches: 14. TCR beta sequencing was performed on blood CD8+ and CD4+ T cells. Negative isolation yielded the CD8+ and CD4+ T cells, while FACS enriched the TEMRA cells. Study-wide points: The CD4+ T cell repertoires that were profiled in Susac syndrome showed no clonal expansion.

cDNA came from roughly 0.53 to 1 ug RNA primed by random hexamers. Across 54 Vbeta and 13 Jbeta, TCR beta CDR3 was amplified with immunoSEQ multiplex PCR. MiXCR, applied by TCRdb to the immunoSEQ multiplex PCR reads, yields one record per CDR3 protein. Seen here are about 190,000 distinct CDR3 sequences, 75% to 95% observed once, and the top ten hold around 0.085%. The specimen was CD4+ T cells from PBMCs. The TCR was taken from a human donor with Susac syndrome. The J gene is TRBJ2-2, the V gene TRBV6-5; 13 bases fit TRBD2. The DNA of the CDR3 is TGTGCCAGCAGTTCAGGACTAGCGGGGGATAAATTCTATGCCGGGGAGCTGTTTTTT. As protein: CASSSGLAGDKFYAGELFF.